Following are 6 T cell receptor beta chains from one sample sequenced in a study of response to subunit inactivated influenza vaccine. TCRdb analysed the RT-PCR reads with MiXCR anew, one entry per CDR3 protein. The sample includes 400,000 to 650,000 distinct CDR3 sequences, approximately 7.2% of them seen just once. The material sequenced was PBMCs from blood, taken roughly 24 months after vaccination. Receptors originate from a man between 50 and 69 years old who received an inactivated influenza vaccine.

Ten or more counts support this clonotype. The chain employs TRBV6-1 and TRBJ2-1; 9 nucleotides match TRBD1. Trimming at V came to 6 bases and at J to 6 bases, leaving 9 bases not matched to a gene. The CDR3 contains 15 residues. From germline, CDR1 is MNHNS and CDR2 SASEGT. The CDR3 nucleotides read TGTGCCAGCAGCTTCCCGGGGACAGGGATCAATGAGCAGTTCTTC. It encodes CASSFPGTGINEQFF.

This clonotype was counted only a few times. The genes are TRBV12-3 or TRBV12-4 and TRBJ1-5; D is possibly TRBD1 (6 bases). Between the trimmed V and J ends, which lost 6 bases and 3 bases, there was a span of 12 bases. The CDR3 totals 14 residues. This CDR3 reads CASRTDSNNQPQHF. The CDR3 DNA reads TGTGCCAGCAGGACGGACAGTAACAATCAGCCCCAGCATTTT.

This clonotype was seen a few times. CDR3 in DNA: TGCGCCAGCAGCCTGGGACTAGCGGGAGGACGCATCACAGATACGCAGTATTTT. It is translated as CASSLGLAGGRITDTQYF. This chain uses TRBV5-1 with TRBJ2-3; 15 bases are shared with TRBD2. The CDR3 consists of 18 residues. Looked up from germline, CDR1 is SGHRS and CDR2 is YFSETQ. The ends lost 4 bases at V and 2 bases at J; junction bases unmatched: 8.

This clonotype was seen ten or more times. This chain joins TRBV12-3 or TRBV12-4 and TRBJ2-7; a weak D match, TRBD2 (5 bases). This CDR3 has 11 residues. Trimming removed 3 bases at V and 7 bases at J, with 7 bases between. This CDR3 reads CASSFGGEQYF. CDR3 bases: TGTGCCAGCAGTTTCGGCGGGGAGCAGTACTTC.

The chain is built from TRBV10-3 and TRBJ1-5, with D possibly being TRBD1 (6 bases). Trimming removed 10 bases at V and 4 bases at J, with 14 bases between. There are 13 residues in the CDR3. In germline, CDR1 is ENHRY, CDR2 SYGVKD. The CDR3 DNA is TGTGCCACCAAGACAGGTCCAAATCAGCCCCAGCATTTT. This sequence encodes CATKTGPNQPQHF.

This clonotype came up many times. The J gene is TRBJ1-2, the V gene TRBV6-1; D gene ambiguous. Germline assignment: CDR1 MNHNS and CDR2 SASEGT. The ends were cut back, 1 base at V and 8 bases at J, with 11 bases in the middle. The CDR3 extends over 13 amino acids. The CDR3 region is CASSEEPNGGYTF. CDR3 bases: TGTGCCAGCAGTGAAGAACCGAATGGCGGCTACACCTTC.